The 3 T cell receptor beta chains given below trace back to one sample, sequenced in a study of T cell responses to AZD1222 COVID-19 vaccine. The table came from immunoSEQ multiplex PCR; TCRdb's copy has only in-frame clones and leaves some out. The sample consists of tens of thousands of clones, 88% of them appearing once. The sample consisted of peripheral blood, taken on day 0 of AZD1222 vaccination. The receptors derive from an adult in good health.

The chain couples TRBV4-2 to TRBJ1-1; D gene unclear. V gave up 0 bases and J gave up 4 bases, with 9 bases separating them. Germline V gives CDR1 LGHNA, CDR2 YNFKEQ. The CDR3 has 14 amino acids. DNA for the CDR3: TGTGCCAGCAGCCAAGAAGGAAAGGGCACTGAAGCTTTCTTT. Residues: CASSQEGKGTEAFF.

Concerning this clone: The same CDR3 can be traced to other DNA sequences in this sample. The rearrangement uses TRBV29-1 and TRBJ1-1, with a possible D match to TRBD1 (6 bases). CDR1 and CDR2 (germline): SQVTM, ANQGSEA. Deletions cut 5 bases from V and 0 bases from J, with 10 bases between. The CDR3 has 13 amino acids. The CDR3 DNA follows: TGCAGCGTTCCTGGACAGCTGAACACTGAAGCTTTCTTT. Translated, it gives CSVPGQLNTEAFF. Complete variable domain (other parts from reference TRBV29-1 and TRBJ1-1): SAVISQKPSRDICQRGTSLTIQCQVDSQVTMMFWYRQQPGQSLTLIATANQGSEATYESGFVIDKFPISRPNLTFSTLTVSNMSPEDSSIYLCSVPGQLNTEAFFGQGTRLTVV.

A word on this clone: The same CDR3 also results from other DNA sequences found in this sample. The chain uses TRBV24-1 and TRBJ2-6; D unresolved. The CDR3 consists of 13 residues. The V end was cut by 9 bases, the J end by 1 base, with 6 bases between. The germline V gene encodes CDR1 KGHDR and CDR2 SFDVKD. CDR3 sequence reads: CATSPSGANVLTF. CDR3 DNA: TGTGCCACCTCCCCATCTGGGGCCAACGTCCTGACTTTC.